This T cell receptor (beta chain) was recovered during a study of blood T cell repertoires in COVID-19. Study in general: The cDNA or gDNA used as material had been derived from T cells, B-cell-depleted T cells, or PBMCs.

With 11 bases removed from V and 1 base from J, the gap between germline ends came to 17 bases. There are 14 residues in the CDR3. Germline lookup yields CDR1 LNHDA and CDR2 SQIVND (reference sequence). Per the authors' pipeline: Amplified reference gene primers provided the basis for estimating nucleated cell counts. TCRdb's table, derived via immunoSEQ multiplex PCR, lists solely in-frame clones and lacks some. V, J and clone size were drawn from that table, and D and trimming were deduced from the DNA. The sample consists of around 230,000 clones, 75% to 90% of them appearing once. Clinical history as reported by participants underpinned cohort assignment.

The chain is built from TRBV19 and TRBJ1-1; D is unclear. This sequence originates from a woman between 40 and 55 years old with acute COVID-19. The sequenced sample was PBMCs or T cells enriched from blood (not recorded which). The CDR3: CASGGWEENTEAFF. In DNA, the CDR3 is TGTGCCTCAGGCGGGTGGGAGGAGAACACTGAAGCTTTCTTT.